This T cell receptor beta chain came from a study of T cells in Graves' hyperthyroidism and ophthalmopathy (dated 2019 in TCRdb). As for the study more broadly: Peripheral blood samples were taken at the time of initial diagnosis, prior to any treatment. Following sampling, methimazole starting at 30 mg daily was given to hyperthyroidism patients, and high-dose intravenous methylprednisolone was given to ophthalmopathy patients. Whether ophthalmopathy could be predicted prospectively was tested in an independent validation cohort made up of roughly 20 hyperthyroidism patients plus 17 patients who later progressed to ophthalmopathy. The roughly 100 discovery patients were randomly split 7:3 into training and test sets. According to the paper, TCR Vbeta CDR3 sequencing was carried out on over 130 peripheral blood samples, which came from 40 to 45 ophthalmopathy, 75 or so hyperthyroidism and around 17 progressor patients. The study also compared thyroid tissue and blood T-cell repertoires from about six Graves' hyperthyroidism patients. A discovery cohort of about a hundred patients, about 44 with Graves' ophthalmopathy and 57 with stable Graves' hyperthyroidism, was used to find distinguishing TCR V-J signatures. The full study reports these points: Most expanded thyroid clonotypes (frequency above 0.001) were also detected in blood, suggesting blood repertoires may reflect thyroid immune responses. Sample size was not statistically predetermined, and blinding of investigators to group allocation was not performed. A model built on a 13 V-J signature distinguished ophthalmopathy from stable hyperthyroidism, reaching 85% to 90% sensitivity and 81.08% specificity in cross-validation and 80%/75% in testing. In validation, progression to ophthalmopathy was predicted by the model with roughly 69% sensitivity and just over 72% specificity, a median of roughly 6.4 months before onset.

Graves' hyperthyroidism was defined as stable when no progression to ophthalmopathy occurred over 18 months of follow-up. Hyperthyroidism patients were newly diagnosed, with disease duration under 2 months, and aged 18 to 65 years. Any patient with an uncontrolled infection, another autoimmune disease, pregnancy or lactation was excluded. Diagnoses were established on the basis of clinical symptoms, serum thyroxine and TRAb, thyroid ultrasound, and orbital computed tomography. PBMCs were isolated from around 10 ml of fresh peripheral blood by Ficoll-Paque density gradient centrifugation. Total RNA was extracted using Trizol reagent, and RNA quality was assessed on an Agilent 2100 Bioanalyzer. In this sample, this clonotype turned up a few times. Its antigen remains undetermined. The input lacks base qualities; no much larger clone sits a single base away. Including cysteine and phenylalanine, the CDR3 has 18 amino acids. The sequence is cut down to CDR3 DNA, 54 bases in frame from base 1. From the germline V gene, CDR1 is SGHVS and CDR2 is FQNEAQ. Germline trimming amounts to 0 bases on V and 4 bases on J, with 8 as the count of junction bases outside the gene matches.

Amplification of TCR beta CDR3 regions was carried out from RNA transcripts. The first round of RT-PCR for the TCR CDR3 was performed with the HTBI primer set and the Qiagen OneStep RT-PCR kit. The libraries were constructed in a second round of multiplex PCR and then size-selected and purified. Paired-end sequencing of the libraries was performed with 100 bp reads on an Illumina HiSeq2000. Per the source publication's procedure: Raw data were processed with SOAPnuke, discarding reads with adapters, uncalled bases, mean Phred below 15, or no exact constant-primer or identifier match. High-quality paired reads were merged using COPE v1.2.5, and each unique nucleotide sequence was defined as a clonotype. Clonotypes were aligned to IMGT TRBV, TRBD and TRBJ reference segments using MiTCR v1.1. The analysis included only V-J combinations with a frequency above 0.0001, which together covered roughly 99% of the repertoires. A TCS score was defined as the ratio between F50 (clonal expansion) and ExV (chaos), using BLOSUM62-based TCRdist between CDR3 peptides within each V-J. Welch's t-statistics and random forest reduced 450 to 600 V-J features to around 14, which were used in a naive Bayes classifier (R e1071). TCRdb reprocessed the public reads (quality trimming at Q25 with fastp, clone calling with MiXCR) and kept in-frame beta chains. Records with the same CDR3 protein are collapsed into one entry carrying the most frequent genes and DNA. For this entry, the V and J calls and clone size follow TCRdb and not the study's own pipeline. Recorded for this sample are approximately 430,000 distinct CDR3 sequences; approximately 14% of them occurred a single time. Roughly 14% of the sample is taken by the ten largest.

The receptor comes from a woman between 18 and 29 years old with Graves' hyperthyroidism. The rearranged chain carries TRBV7-8 and TRBJ2-6, with TRBD2 matching 8 junction bases. The specimen was blood. DNA sequence: TGTGCCAGCAGCTTAGCGGGTACTAGCGGCGGAGGGGCCAACGTCCTGACTTTC. Its coded protein is CASSLAGTSGGGANVLTF.